One sample yielded the 8 T cell receptor beta chains listed below, sequenced in a study of cytomegalovirus exposure and HLA in healthy donors. The PCR contained 60 Vbeta and 13 Jbeta primers. The data were produced by immunoSEQ multiplex PCR, yet TCRdb's version contains in-frame clones alone and is incomplete. The sample has around 130,000 clones, 70% to 85% seen once; the top ten hold 2.7%. Sequencing was carried out using PBMCs. These receptor sequences come from a boy younger than 10 in good health and CMV-seronegative.

The chain is built from TRBV11-1 and TRBJ1-2; D might be TRBD1 (6 bases). This CDR3 contains 12 residues. V lost 2 bases and J lost 8, with 9 bases in between. Germline V lookup: CDR1 SGHAT, CDR2 FQDESV (reference sequence). For the CDR3, the DNA is TGTGCCAGCAGCTTACAGGGGAGAGGCTACACCTTC. Its protein is CASSLQGRGYTF. The full variable domain, with the rest looked up from reference TRBV11-1 and TRBJ1-2, is EAEVAQSPRYKITEKSQAVAFWCDPISGHATLYWYRQILGQGPELLVQFQDESVVDDSQLPKDRFSAERLKGVDSTLKIQPAELGDSAMYLCASSLQGRGYTFGSGTRLTVV.

This clone was counted once. The CDR3 reads CASSDRDRAYEQYF. Written as DNA, the CDR3 is TGTGCCAGCAGTGACCGGGACAGGGCCTACGAGCAGTACTTC. The V call is TRBV6-1, the J call TRBJ2-7, with 9 positions matching TRBD1. V lost 3 bases, J lost 2 bases, and 2 bases stayed unmatched. CDR1 and CDR2 from the germline V gene are MNHNS and SASEGT. The CDR3 runs 14 residues.

The chain combines TRBV10-3 with TRBJ2-2; possible D gene TRBD1, 7 bases. CDR1 is ENHRY and CDR2 is SYGVKD in the germline V gene. The CDR3 loop spans 16 amino acids. V lost 1 base and J 7 bases, leaving 16 bases between the germline ends. The CDR3 coding sequence is TGTGCCATCAGTGAGTTCCGCGGGACAGTTGACGGGGAGCTGTTTTTT. This translates into CAISEFRGTVDGELFF.

V is TRBV4-1 and J is TRBJ1-5; tentatively, D is TRBD1 (6 bases). Trimming cost V 9 bases and J 2 bases, with 20 bases left between them. This CDR3 has 16 residues. From germline, CDR1 is MGHRA and CDR2 YSYEKL. In DNA form, the CDR3 reads TGCGCCAGAAAAACTGATACAGGGTGGGGCAATCAGCCCCAGCATTTT. This sequence encodes CARKTDTGWGNQPQHF.

The rearrangement links TRBV6-4 to TRBJ2-1; 13 nucleotides match TRBD2. CDR1 and CDR2 from the germline V gene are MRHNA and SNTAGT. The CDR3 consists of 15 residues. V was pared by 4 bases and J by 8 bases, with 5 bases of the junction left unmatched. Here the CDR3 DNA reads TGTGCCAGCAGTGGGACTAGCGGGAGTGGAGATGAGCAGTTCTTC. It yields the protein CASSGTSGSGDEQFF.

The chain recombines TRBV7-2 with TRBJ2-3; 9 bases agree with TRBD2. The V and J ends lost 6 bases and 1 base, in that order; junction bases with no gene match: 5. The CDR3 is 15 amino acids. Germline CDR1 is SGHTA and CDR2 is FQGNSA. The CDR3 DNA reads TGTGCCAGCAGTCGAGTAGCGGGGGGCACAGATACGCAGTATTTT. Translated: CASSRVAGGTDTQYF.

The V gene is TRBV5-1, the J gene TRBJ1-3; maybe TRBD1 (5 bases). Trimming took 3 bases from V and 3 from J, leaving 16 bases between them. The germline V gene encodes CDR1 SGHRS and CDR2 YFSETQ. The CDR3 runs 16 residues. DNA for the CDR3: TGCGCCAGCAGCTATGAGGTGCAGGGAAGTGGAAACACCATATATTTT. Its translation is CASSYEVQGSGNTIYF.

As DNA, the CDR3 is TGTGCCAGCAGCTTAGAACACTCCTGGGTCAGGACTCGGAACACTGAAGCTTTCTTT. It translates to CASSLEHSWVRTRNTEAFF. The chain is built from TRBV7-8 and TRBJ1-1; D call uncertain. Germline V gene data show CDR1 as SGHVS and CDR2 as FQNEAQ. The CDR3 is made up of 19 amino acids. The V and J ends lost 1 base and 1 base respectively, with 22 bases between them.